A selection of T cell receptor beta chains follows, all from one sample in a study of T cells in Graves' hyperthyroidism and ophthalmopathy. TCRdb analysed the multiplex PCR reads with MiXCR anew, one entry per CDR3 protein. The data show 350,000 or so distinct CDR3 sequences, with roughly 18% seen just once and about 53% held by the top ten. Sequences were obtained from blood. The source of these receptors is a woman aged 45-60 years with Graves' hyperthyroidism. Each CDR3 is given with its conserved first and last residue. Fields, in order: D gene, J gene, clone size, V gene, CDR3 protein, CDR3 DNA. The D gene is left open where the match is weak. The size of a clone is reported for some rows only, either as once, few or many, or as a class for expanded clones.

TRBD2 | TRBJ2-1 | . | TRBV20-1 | CSARLAGGGEQFF | TGCAGTGCTAGACTAGCGGGGGGTGGCGAGCAGTTCTTC
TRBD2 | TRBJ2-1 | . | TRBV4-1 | CASSQFGLADFRDEQFF | TGCGCCAGCAGCCAATTCGGGCTAGCGGACTTTAGGGATGAGCAGTTCTTC
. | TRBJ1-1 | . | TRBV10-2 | CATFKGNTEAFF | TGCGCCACCTTCAAAGGGAACACTGAAGCTTTCTTT
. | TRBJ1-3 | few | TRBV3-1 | CASSQENSGNTIYF | TGTGCCAGCAGCCAAGAAAACTCTGGAAACACCATATATTTT
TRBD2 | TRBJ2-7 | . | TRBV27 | CASSLAGGYNEQYF | TGTGCCAGCAGTTTAGCGGGAGGGTACAATGAGCAGTACTTC
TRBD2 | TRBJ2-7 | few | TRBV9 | CASSVGAMGTSGRAYEQYF | TGTGCCAGCAGCGTAGGTGCGATGGGGACTAGCGGGAGGGCCTACGAGCAGTACTTC
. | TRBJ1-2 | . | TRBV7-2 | CASSRGHESGYTF | TGTGCCAGCAGCCGGGGACATGAGAGTGGCTACACCTTC
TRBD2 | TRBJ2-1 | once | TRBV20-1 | CSARVSSGGSYNEQFF | TGCAGTGCTAGAGTGTCTAGCGGGGGCTCATACAATGAGCAGTTCTTC
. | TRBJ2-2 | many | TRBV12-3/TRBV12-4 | CASIPTRGSTGELFF | TGTGCCAGCATCCCGACAAGGGGCAGCACCGGGGAGCTGTTTTTT
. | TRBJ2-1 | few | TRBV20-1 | CSARAQGYMYEQFF | TGCAGTGCCAGGGCCCAGGGGTATATGTATGAGCAGTTCTTC
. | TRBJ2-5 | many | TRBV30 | CAWQIGAGGTQYF | TGTGCCTGGCAGATAGGAGCCGGGGGGACCCAGTACTTC
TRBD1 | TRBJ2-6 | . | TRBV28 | CASSGDRGLGANVLTF | TGTGCCAGCAGCGGGGACAGGGGGCTGGGGGCCAACGTCCTGACTTTC
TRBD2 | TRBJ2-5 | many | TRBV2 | CASRGSGTFYF | TGTGCCAGCAGGGGGAGCGGGACCTTTTACTTC
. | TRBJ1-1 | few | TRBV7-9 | CASSLDFADSEAFF | TGTGCCAGCAGCTTAGATTTTGCGGACAGCGAAGCTTTCTTT
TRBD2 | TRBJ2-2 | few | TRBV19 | CASSPSAAGGGTGELFF | TGTGCCAGTAGTCCCTCGGCAGCGGGAGGGGGAACCGGGGAGCTGTTTTTT
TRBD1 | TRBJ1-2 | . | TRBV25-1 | CASSESQGAYGYTF | TGTGCCAGCAGTGAATCCCAGGGGGCCTATGGCTACACCTTC
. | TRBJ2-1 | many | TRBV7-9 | CASRARGIDEQFF | TGTGCCAGCAGAGCCCGAGGGATCGATGAGCAGTTCTTC
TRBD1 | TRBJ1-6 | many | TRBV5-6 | CASSVGQGNSPLHF | TGTGCCAGCAGCGTGGGACAGGGTAATTCACCCCTCCACTTT
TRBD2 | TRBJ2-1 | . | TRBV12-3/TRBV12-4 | CASIDLAGGPNEQFF | TGTGCCAGCATTGATTTAGCGGGGGGGCCGAATGAGCAGTTCTTC
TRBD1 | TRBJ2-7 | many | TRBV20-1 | CSASPSGQGAIYEQYF | TGCAGTGCTAGCCCCTCGGGACAGGGGGCCATCTACGAGCAGTACTTC
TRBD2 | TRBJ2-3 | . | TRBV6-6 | CASSYSTSGREFKDTQYF | TGTGCCAGCAGTTACTCGACTAGCGGGAGGGAGTTTAAAGATACGCAGTATTTT
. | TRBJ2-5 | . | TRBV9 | CASSPRALGATQETQYF | TGTGCCAGCAGCCCAAGGGCATTGGGGGCGACGCAAGAGACCCAGTACTTC
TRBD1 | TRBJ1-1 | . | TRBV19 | CASSTTGGGTEAFF | TGTGCCAGTAGTACAACAGGGGGTGGCACTGAAGCTTTCTTT
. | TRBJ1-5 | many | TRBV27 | CASSSERGSNQPQHF | TGTGCCAGCAGTAGCGAGAGGGGCAGCAATCAGCCCCAGCATTTT
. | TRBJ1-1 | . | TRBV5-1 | CASSLEGVGTEAFF | TGCGCCAGCAGCTTGGAGGGGGTAGGGACTGAAGCTTTCTTT
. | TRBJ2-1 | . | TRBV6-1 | CASATPGLLGNNEQFF | TGTGCCAGCGCTACCCCGGGACTTCTAGGGAACAATGAGCAGTTCTTC
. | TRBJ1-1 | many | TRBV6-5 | CASSYSDAYGLAFF | TGTGCCAGCAGTTACTCGGACGCGTACGGCTTAGCTTTCTTT
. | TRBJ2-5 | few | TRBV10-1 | CASSLGLREETQYF | TGCGCCAGCAGCCTGGGACTGCGGGAAGAGACCCAGTACTTC
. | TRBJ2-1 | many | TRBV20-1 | CSASDGPFEQFF | TGCAGTGCTAGCGATGGGCCATTTGAGCAGTTCTTC
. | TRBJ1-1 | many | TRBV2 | CASRDTGGDTEAFF | TGTGCCAGCAGGGACACCGGTGGGGACACTGAAGCTTTCTTT
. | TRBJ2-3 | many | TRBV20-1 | CSAREDRGPPTDTQYF | TGCAGTGCTAGGGAGGATCGGGGGCCCCCCACAGATACGCAGTATTTT
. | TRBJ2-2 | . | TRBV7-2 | CASSLVSVAVSNSGELFF | TGTGCCAGCAGCTTAGTGAGCGTGGCAGTTTCCAACTCCGGGGAGCTGTTTTTT
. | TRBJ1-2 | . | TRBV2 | CASRVLPFLSYGYTF | TGTGCCAGCAGGGTCCTCCCCTTTCTCAGCTATGGCTACACCTTC
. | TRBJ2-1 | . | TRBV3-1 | CASSPALSPYNEQFF | TGTGCCAGCAGCCCGGCACTTAGCCCCTACAATGAGCAGTTCTTC
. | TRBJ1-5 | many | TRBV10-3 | CAISESIGDGNQPQHF | TGTGCCATCAGTGAGTCTATAGGGGACGGTAATCAGCCCCAGCATTTT
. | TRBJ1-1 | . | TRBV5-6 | CASSSTKAAGSEAFF | TGTGCCAGCAGCTCGACAAAGGCCGCTGGCAGCGAAGCTTTCTTT
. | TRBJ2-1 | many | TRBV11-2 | CASSFLQGDEQFF | TGTGCCAGCAGCTTCCTACAGGGTGATGAGCAGTTCTTC
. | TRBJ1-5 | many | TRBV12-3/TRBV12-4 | CASSLTDLLYSDQPQHF | TGTGCCAGCAGCCTGACAGATCTTCTTTATAGTGATCAGCCCCAGCATTTT
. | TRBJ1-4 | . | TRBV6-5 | CASSYRLNEKLFF | TGTGCCAGCAGTTACAGACTGAATGAAAAACTGTTTTTT
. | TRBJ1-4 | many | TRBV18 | CASSPSGAEGGELFF | TGTGCCAGCTCACCATCTGGGGCAGAAGGTGGGGAACTGTTTTTT
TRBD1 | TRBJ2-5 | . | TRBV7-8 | CASSLMQGVETQYF | TGTGCCAGCAGCTTAATGCAGGGGGTAGAGACCCAGTACTTC
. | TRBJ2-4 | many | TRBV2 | CASRSLAKNIQYF | TGTGCCAGCCGTTCCCTAGCCAAAAACATTCAGTACTTC
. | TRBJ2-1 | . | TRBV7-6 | CASSLEDRFQPGAHNEQFF | TGTGCCAGCAGCTTAGAGGACAGGTTTCAACCGGGGGCCCACAATGAGCAGTTCTTC
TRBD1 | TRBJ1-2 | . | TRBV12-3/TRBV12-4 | CASYLGQGYGYTF | TGTGCCAGTTACCTCGGACAGGGTTATGGCTACACCTTC
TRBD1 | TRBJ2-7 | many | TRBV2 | CASSLPPGQGTLREQYF | TGTGCCAGCAGCCTCCCCCCGGGACAGGGGACTTTGCGCGAGCAGTACTTC
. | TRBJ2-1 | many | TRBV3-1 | CASSPGTGRNEQFF | TGTGCCAGCAGCCCCGGGACGGGAAGGAATGAGCAGTTCTTC
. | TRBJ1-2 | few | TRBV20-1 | CSARLDGYGYTF | TGCAGTGCTAGGCTTGATGGCTATGGCTACACCTTC
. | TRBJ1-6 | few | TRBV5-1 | CASSLEGVNSPLHF | TGCGCCAGCAGCTTGGAGGGGGTTAATTCACCCCTCCACTTT
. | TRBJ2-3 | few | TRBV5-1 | CASSLEGFTDTQYF | TGCGCCAGCAGCTTGGAGGGATTCACAGATACGCAGTATTTT
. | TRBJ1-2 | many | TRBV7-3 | CASSQKPGYGYTF | TGTGCCAGCAGCCAAAAACCTGGGTATGGCTACACCTTC
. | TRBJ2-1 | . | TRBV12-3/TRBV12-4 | CASSSTSRQFF | TGTGCCAGCAGTTCAACTAGTCGGCAGTTCTTC
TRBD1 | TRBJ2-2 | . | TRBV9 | CASSVRTGGDTGELFF | TGTGCCAGCAGCGTACGGACAGGGGGGGACACCGGGGAGCTGTTTTTT
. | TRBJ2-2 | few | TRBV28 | CASSRSNTGELFF | TGTGCCAGCAGTCGTTCGAACACCGGGGAGCTGTTTTTT
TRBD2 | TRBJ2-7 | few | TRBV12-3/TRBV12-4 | CASSPLASGSYEQYF | TGTGCCAGCAGTCCTCTGGCTAGCGGGAGTTATGAGCAGTACTTC
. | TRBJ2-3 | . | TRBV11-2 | CASGRTWSTDTQYF | TGTGCCAGCGGACGGACTTGGAGCACAGATACGCAGTATTTT
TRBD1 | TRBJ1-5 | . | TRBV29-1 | CSVGTGRSNQPQHF | TGCAGCGTGGGGACAGGGAGGTCTAATCAGCCCCAGCATTTT
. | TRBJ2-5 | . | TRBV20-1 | CSASRFQETQYF | TGCAGTGCTAGTCGCTTCCAAGAGACCCAGTACTTC
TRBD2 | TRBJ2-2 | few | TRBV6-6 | CASSYSGLAGGTGELFF | TGTGCCAGCAGTTACTCGGGGCTAGCGGGGGGCACCGGGGAGCTGTTTTTT
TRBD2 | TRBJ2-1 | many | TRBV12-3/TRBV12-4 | CASSPSSGGAYNEQFF | TGTGCCAGCAGCCCCTCTAGCGGGGGGGCCTACAATGAGCAGTTCTTC
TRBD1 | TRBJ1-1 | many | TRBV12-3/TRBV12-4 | CASSQTGSNTEAFF | TGTGCCAGCAGTCAGACAGGGTCGAACACTGAAGCTTTCTTT